These T cell receptor beta chains were read from a single sample in a study of Ad26.COV2.S vaccination and SARS-CoV-2 variants. Assay: immunoSEQ multiplex PCR; the TCRdb copy retains only in-frame clones and omits some. The sample shows fewer than 800,000 clones, roughly 90% of them seen only once. Sequencing was performed on peripheral blood, taken in a trial of Ad26.COV2.S vaccine versus placebo. These receptors came from a person between 18 and 60 years old who received the Ad26.COV2.S COVID-19 vaccine or a placebo. Both conserved end residues are part of each CDR3.

J: TRBJ2-2; V: TRBV24-1; CDR3: CATSLGPSTGELFF
J: TRBJ2-5; V: TRBV9; CDR3: CASSVGTGILAETQYF
J: TRBJ2-6; V: TRBV27; CDR3: CASSLQGGSGANVLTF
J: TRBJ2-5; V: TRBV5-1; CDR3: CASSRGMEQETQYF
J: TRBJ2-4; V: TRBV7-3; CDR3: CASSSTLAKNIQYF
J: TRBJ1-1; V: TRBV27; CDR3: CASNTGRLTTEAFF
J: TRBJ2-5; V: TRBV18; CDR3: CASGGQGQETQYF
J: TRBJ2-4; V: TRBV18; CDR3: CASSPRSGQGENIQYF
J: TRBJ1-1; V: TRBV5-1; CDR3: CASSWGDTEAFF
J: TRBJ1-5; V: TRBV27; CDR3: CASSRYGGQGTGQPQHF
J: TRBJ2-1; V: TRBV11-1; CDR3: CASSSIPASSYNEQFF
J: TRBJ2-5; V: TRBV7-9; CDR3: CASSIRPTSGQETQYF
J: TRBJ2-1; V: TRBV6-2/TRBV6-3; CDR3: CASSQGHEQFF
J: TRBJ1-5; V: TRBV19; CDR3: CASNGGSQWYSNQPQHF
J: TRBJ1-5; V: TRBV19; CDR3: CASNPGAGAHQPQHF
J: TRBJ1-6; V: TRBV11-2; CDR3: CASSLRTDNSPLHF
J: TRBJ2-2; V: TRBV11-2; CDR3: CASSLGLNTGELFF
J: TRBJ1-1; V: TRBV10-3; CDR3: CAIRGPENTEAFF
J: TRBJ2-1; V: TRBV29-1; CDR3: CSVELAGAAGNEQFF
J: TRBJ2-7; V: TRBV19; CDR3: CASNQGGSDEQYF
J: TRBJ1-6; V: TRBV7-8; CDR3: CASSRDRDSPLHF
J: TRBJ1-5; V: TRBV4-3; CDR3: CASSQDWRGNQPQHF
J: TRBJ1-6; V: TRBV2; CDR3: CASTGRPSPLHF
J: TRBJ1-1; V: TRBV4-1; CDR3: CASSQDGPEINTEAFF
J: TRBJ2-6; V: TRBV2; CDR3: CASSVFSGANVLTF
J: TRBJ2-3; V: TRBV29-1; CDR3: CSVATRFADTQYF
J: TRBJ2-7; V: TRBV20-1; CDR3: CSARDNYEQYF
J: TRBJ2-1; V: TRBV14; CDR3: CASSRAGAGYNEQFF
J: TRBJ1-2; V: TRBV6-1; CDR3: CASSWQTAEGYTF
J: TRBJ2-1; V: TRBV4-2; CDR3: CASSQPVVALHEQFF
J: TRBJ2-2; V: TRBV2; CDR3: CASRTGGAPTGELFF
J: TRBJ2-1; V: TRBV7-9; CDR3: CASSLSTSTEFF
J: TRBJ2-1; V: TRBV7-2; CDR3: CASSLGLAGPPLNEQFF
J: TRBJ1-1; V: TRBV6-5; CDR3: CASSGPGRVTEAFF
J: TRBJ1-2; V: TRBV21-1; CDR3: CATPLPGPELYGYTF
J: TRBJ2-5; V: TRBV18; CDR3: CASSPPQEETQYF
J: TRBJ1-2; V: TRBV5-4; CDR3: CASSLDPTGFGYTF
J: TRBJ2-4; V: TRBV30; CDR3: CAWSVGTGRVIQYF
J: TRBJ2-1; V: TRBV5-1; CDR3: CASSAGTRASGEQFF
J: TRBJ2-7; V: TRBV5-4; CDR3: CASSHGQGIHEQYF